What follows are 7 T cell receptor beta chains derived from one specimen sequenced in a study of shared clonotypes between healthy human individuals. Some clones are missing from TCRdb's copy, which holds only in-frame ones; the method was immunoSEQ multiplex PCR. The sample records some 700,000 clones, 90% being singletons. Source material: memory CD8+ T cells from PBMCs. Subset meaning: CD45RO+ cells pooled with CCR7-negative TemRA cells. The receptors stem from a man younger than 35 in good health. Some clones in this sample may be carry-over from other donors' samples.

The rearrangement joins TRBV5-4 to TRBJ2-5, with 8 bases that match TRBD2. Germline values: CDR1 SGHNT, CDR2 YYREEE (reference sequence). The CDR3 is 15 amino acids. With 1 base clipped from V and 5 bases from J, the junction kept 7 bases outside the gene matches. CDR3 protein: CASSLRRERGETQYF. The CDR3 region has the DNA TGTGCCAGCAGCTTGAGGCGGGAGCGGGGGGAGACCCAGTACTTC.

DNA for the CDR3: TGCGCCAGCAGCTCCTACCTTTCCTACGAGCAGTACTTC. This codes for CASSSYLSYEQYF. The genes are TRBV5-1 and TRBJ2-7; no definite D call. CDR1 and CDR2 (germline): SGHRS, YFSETQ. The CDR3 totals 13 residues. V dropped 3 bases and J dropped 1 base, with 8 bases sitting between them. Full variable domain (missing parts from reference TRBV5-1 and TRBJ2-7): KAGVTQTPRYLIKTRGQQVTLSCSPISGHRSVSWYQQTPGQGLQFLFEYFSETQRNKGNFPGRFSGRQFSNSRSEMNVSTLELGDSALYLCASSSYLSYEQYFGPGTRLTVT.

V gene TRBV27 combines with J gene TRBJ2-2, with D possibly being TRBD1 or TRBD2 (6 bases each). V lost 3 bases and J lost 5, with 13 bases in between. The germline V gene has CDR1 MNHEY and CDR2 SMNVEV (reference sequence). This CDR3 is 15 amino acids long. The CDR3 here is CASSFPRGGTGELFF. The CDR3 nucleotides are TGTGCCAGCAGTTTCCCCAGGGGAGGAACCGGGGAGCTGTTTTTT.

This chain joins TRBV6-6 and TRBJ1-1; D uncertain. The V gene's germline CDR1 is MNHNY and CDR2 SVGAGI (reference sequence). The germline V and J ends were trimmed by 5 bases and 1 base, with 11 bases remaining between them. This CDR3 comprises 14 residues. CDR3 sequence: CASSSRTGNTEAFF. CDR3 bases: TGTGCCAGCAGTAGTAGGACGGGGAACACTGAAGCTTTCTTT.

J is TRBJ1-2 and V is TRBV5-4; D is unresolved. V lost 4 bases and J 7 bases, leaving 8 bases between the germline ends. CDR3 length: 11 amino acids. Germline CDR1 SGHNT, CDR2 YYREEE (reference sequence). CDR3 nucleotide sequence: TGTGCCAGCAGCGAGGGAGGTGGCTACACCTTC. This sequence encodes CASSEGGGYTF.

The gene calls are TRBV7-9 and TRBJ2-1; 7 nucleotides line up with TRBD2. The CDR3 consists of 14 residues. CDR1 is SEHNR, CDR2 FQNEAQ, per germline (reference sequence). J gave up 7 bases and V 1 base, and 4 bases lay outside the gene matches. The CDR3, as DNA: TGTGCCAGCAGCTTAGGGCTGCGGGAGAATGAGCAGTTCTTC. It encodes CASSLGLRENEQFF.

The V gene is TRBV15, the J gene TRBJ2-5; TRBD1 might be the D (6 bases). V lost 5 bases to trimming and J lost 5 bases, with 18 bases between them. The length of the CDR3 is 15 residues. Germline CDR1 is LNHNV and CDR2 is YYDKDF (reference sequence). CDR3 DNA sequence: TGTGCCACCAGCCACAGACAGGACCCATCCGAGACCCAGTACTTC. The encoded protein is CATSHRQDPSETQYF.